The 23 T cell receptor beta chains in this list originate from one sample, sequenced in a study of T cells in Graves' hyperthyroidism and ophthalmopathy. The CDR3 regions of TCR beta were amplified from RNA transcripts. When the TCR CDR3 underwent first-round RT-PCR, the HTBI primer set was used. MiXCR was run by TCRdb on the multiplex PCR reads, yielding one entry per CDR3 protein. Altogether 640,000 or so distinct CDR3 sequences are present, 13% to 15% being singletons, with the ten largest covering about 7%. The source material was blood. The receptor set was obtained from a woman aged 18-30 years with Graves' ophthalmopathy.

This clonotype turned up a few times. This chain joins TRBV6-1 and TRBJ1-6, with D possibly TRBD1 on 6 matching bases. This CDR3 has 16 residues. Germline-derived CDR1 and CDR2 are MNHNS and SASEGT. The V end was cut by 7 bases, the J end by 0 bases, with 13 bases between. CDR3 bases: TGTGCCAGCACAAGAGGACAGCCCTCCTATAATTCACCCCTCCACTTT. This encodes CASTRGQPSYNSPLHF.

The V and J genes are TRBV25-1 and TRBJ2-3; D might be TRBD2 (5 bases). Looked up from germline, CDR1 is MGHDK and CDR2 is SYGVNS. This CDR3 comprises 14 residues. Trimming pared 0 bases from V and 5 bases from J, leaving 9 bases between. The CDR3 region is CASSEYEGRDTQYF. The CDR3 DNA follows: TGTGCCAGCAGTGAATATGAGGGCAGAGATACGCAGTATTTT.

The chain carries TRBV29-1 and TRBJ2-5; 9 bases agree with TRBD2. V was pared by 8 bases and J by 3 bases, with 10 bases of the junction left unmatched. CDR1 SQVTM and CDR2 ANQGSEA come from the germline V gene. The CDR3 is 14 amino acids. CDR3 coding DNA: TGCAGCCCCGGGAAGCGGGAGGCAAAAGAGACCCAGTACTTC. This sequence encodes CSPGKREAKETQYF.

The chain carries TRBV7-9 and TRBJ1-1; the match to TRBD1 covers 7 bases. This CDR3 spans 15 amino acids. Germline assignment: CDR1 SEHNR and CDR2 FQNEAQ (reference sequence). V lost 5 bases and J lost 3; bases outside the gene matches: 9. As DNA, the CDR3 is TGTGCCAGCAGCGCCCGACAGGGTCGAGACACTGAAGCTTTCTTT. This codes for CASSARQGRDTEAFF.

The chain employs TRBV12-3 or TRBV12-4 and TRBJ1-2, with TRBD1 as a possible D gene (6 bases). Trimming took 5 bases from V and 5 from J, leaving 18 bases between them. The CDR3 consists of 15 residues. This CDR3 is CASSPSLRGPYGYTF. The DNA for the CDR3 is TGTGCCAGCAGTCCATCGCTCAGGGGTCCATATGGCTACACCTTC.

The chain joins TRBV5-6 to TRBJ2-3, with D possibly being TRBD1 (5 bases). The CDR3 is 16 residues long. V was trimmed by 2 bases and J by 0 bases, leaving 13 bases between them. CDR1 and CDR2 from the germline V gene are SGHDT and YYEEEE. Here the CDR3 reads CASSFGAIPSTDTQYF. CDR3 DNA: TGTGCCAGCAGCTTTGGGGCCATCCCTAGCACAGATACGCAGTATTTT.

This clonotype occurred many times. This chain links TRBV20-1 with TRBJ2-5; D remains ambiguous. CDR3 size: 13 residues. Germline V gene sequence: CDR1 DFQATT, CDR2 SNEGSKA (reference sequence). Deletions cut 3 bases from V and 5 bases from J, with 13 bases between. In DNA form, the CDR3 reads TGCAGTGCTAGCTCGCGTGCGTGGGAGACCCAGTACTTC. Its protein is CSASSRAWETQYF.

This clonotype was detected only a few times. The rearrangement uses TRBV6-1 and TRBJ1-5, with 8 bases fitting TRBD1. This CDR3 has 16 residues. V was pared by 6 bases and J by 5 bases, with 12 bases of the junction left unmatched. The germline CDR1 and CDR2 sequences are MNHNS and SASEGT. CDR3 DNA: TGTGCCAGCAGCACAAGGACAGGGTTGAGTGATCAGCCCCAGCATTTT. The encoded protein is CASSTRTGLSDQPQHF.

J is TRBJ2-1 and V is TRBV24-1; the match to TRBD2 covers 10 bases. Germline V gives CDR1 KGHDR, CDR2 SFDVKD. The CDR3 runs 17 residues. V gave up 2 bases and J gave up 0 bases; unmatched junction bases: 3. The CDR3 DNA follows: TGTGCCACCAGTGATTATGCTAGCGGGAGCTCCTACAATGAGCAGTTCTTC. As protein: CATSDYASGSSYNEQFF.

In this sample, this clonotype turned up many times. The chain links TRBV28 to TRBJ2-7; D possibly corresponds to TRBD1 (5 bases). The CDR3 is made up of 15 amino acids. Germline V gives CDR1 MDHEN, CDR2 SYDVKM. The germline V and J ends were trimmed by 2 bases and 2 bases, with 13 bases remaining between them. CDR3 sequence (DNA): TGTGCCAGCAGTTTAGGACAAGCCCGGACCTACGAGCAGTACTTC. Translation gives CASSLGQARTYEQYF.

This clonotype came up many times. The chain joins TRBV6-1 to TRBJ2-7; 9 positions match TRBD1. The V gene's germline CDR1 is MNHNS and CDR2 SASEGT. There are 14 residues in the CDR3. V was clipped by 6 bases and J by 7 bases; unmatched bases: 10. In nucleotides, the CDR3 is TGTGCCAGCAGGAATCACAGGGGGCTGGGAGAGCAGTACTTC. This encodes CASRNHRGLGEQYF.

The chain joins TRBV12-3 or TRBV12-4 to TRBJ2-5; TRBD2 agrees at 10 bases. The CDR3 has 15 amino acids. V lost 6 bases, J lost 4 bases, and 8 bases stayed unmatched. CDR3 sequence (DNA): TGTGCCAGCAGACGGACTAGCGGAGGGGGAGAGACCCAGTACTTC. Translation: CASRRTSGGGETQYF.

V is TRBV20-1 and J is TRBJ2-7, with D possibly being TRBD2 (5 bases). CDR3 length equals 13 residues. V lost 5 bases and J lost 2, with 13 bases in between. Per germline, CDR1 DFQATT and CDR2 SNEGSKA (reference sequence). CDR3 bases: TGCAGTGCTTCCGGGGAAGGTACCTACGAGCAGTACTTC. This gives the protein CSASGEGTYEQYF.

The chain links TRBV27 to TRBJ2-2; TRBD1 agrees at 7 bases. This CDR3 is built from 15 residues. Trimming removed 5 bases from V and 4 bases from J; junction bases left unmatched: 7. CDR1 is MNHEY and CDR2 is SMNVEV in the germline V gene (reference sequence). The CDR3 here is CASSIWTGRTGELFF. In DNA, the CDR3 is TGTGCCAGCAGTATATGGACAGGCCGCACCGGGGAGCTGTTTTTT.

This clonotype was counted ten times or more. J is TRBJ2-5 and V is TRBV30; no definite D call. CDR1 is GTSNPN and CDR2 is SVGIG in the germline V gene (reference sequence). The CDR3 has 14 residues. Trimming stripped 4 bases from V and 5 bases from J, with 17 bases between. The CDR3 region is CAWIGPGSQETQYF. The CDR3 DNA reads as TGTGCCTGGATAGGACCGGGCTCCCAGGAGACCCAGTACTTC.

In this sample, this clonotype turned up many times. This chain joins TRBV2 and TRBJ2-1; 8 bases line up with TRBD2. This CDR3 contains 15 residues. V lost 7 bases to trimming and J lost 6 bases; unmatched junction nucleotides: 11. Germline V CDR1 and CDR2: SNHLY, FYNNEI. CDR3 sequence reads: CASTLTGGPGNEQFF. DNA of the CDR3: TGTGCCAGCACCCTAACGGGAGGGCCGGGCAATGAGCAGTTCTTC.

At least ten counts were recorded for this clonotype. The rearrangement joins TRBV11-2 to TRBJ1-2; no definite D call. CDR1 is SGHAT, CDR2 FQNNGV, per germline. CDR3 length: 15 residues. V shed 2 bases and J shed 4 bases, with 14 bases lying between them. Written as DNA, the CDR3 is TGTGCCAGCAGCTTATTTAAGGTGGAGGGCTATGGCTACACCTTC. It is translated as CASSLFKVEGYGYTF.

This clonotype was observed many times. V and J are TRBV6-5 and TRBJ1-2, with a possible D match to TRBD1 (5 bases). CDR1 is MNHEY and CDR2 is SVGAGI in the germline V gene. The CDR3 spans 13 residues. Trimming left V 2 bases short and J 8 bases short, with 12 bases between. DNA for the CDR3: TGTGCCAGCAGTTACACCAATGGGGACGGCTACACCTTC. Translation: CASSYTNGDGYTF.

This clonotype has more than one count but fewer than ten. The chain combines TRBV6-2 or TRBV6-3 with TRBJ1-5, with 7 nucleotides matching TRBD1. This CDR3 has 16 amino acids. Germline CDR1 and CDR2: MNHEY and SVGEGT. With 3 bases clipped from V and 7 bases from J, the junction kept 12 bases outside the gene matches. The CDR3 region is CASSYTEGASMQPQHF. DNA for the CDR3: TGTGCCAGCAGTTATACTGAGGGGGCGAGTATGCAGCCCCAGCATTTT.

This clonotype was seen only a few times. V usage is TRBV9 and J usage is TRBJ2-4; maybe TRBD1 (5 bases). The CDR3 spans 14 residues. Germline V gene sequence: CDR1 SGDLS, CDR2 YYNGEE. V lost 5 bases, J lost 1 base, and 10 bases lay in between. CDR3 amino acids: CASSQGRAKNIQYF. The CDR3 region has the DNA TGTGCCAGCAGTCAGGGTAGGGCCAAAAACATTCAGTACTTC.

CDR3 sequence (DNA): TGCAGCGTTGAAGAAGTGACAGAGAACACTGAAGCTTTCTTT. It codes for CSVEEVTENTEAFF. This rearrangement joins TRBV29-1 to TRBJ1-1, with D perhaps TRBD1 (5 bases). The CDR3 runs to 14 residues. Germline loops: CDR1 SQVTM, CDR2 ANQGSEA. Trimming stripped 0 bases from V and 1 base from J, with 9 bases between.

The J gene is TRBJ2-7, the V gene TRBV4-2; 8 bases line up with TRBD1. The trim removed 0 bases at V and 2 bases at J, leaving 6 bases unmatched. Germline CDR1 reads LGHNA; CDR2 reads YNFKEQ. The CDR3 totals 16 residues. In DNA, the CDR3 is TGTGCCAGCAGCCAAGAACAGGGGGACAGGCCCTACGAGCAGTACTTC. It codes for CASSQEQGDRPYEQYF.

This clonotype has at least ten counts. This sequence joins TRBV12-3 or TRBV12-4 and TRBJ2-7; 8 bases fit TRBD2. The junction had 11 bases not matched to a gene; V was cut back by 3 bases and J by 7 bases. The CDR3 extends over 15 amino acids. Written as DNA, the CDR3 is TGTGCCAGCAGTTTTCAGCTAGCGGGTCTAGGGGAGCAGTACTTC. Residues: CASSFQLAGLGEQYF.